A single sample gave rise to the 21 T cell receptor beta chains below, sequenced in a study of T-cell memory formation after mild COVID-19 (dated by TCRdb to 2020 to 2023). Library construction relied on 5' RACE. The reads were generated on an Illumina NovaSeq 6000. The raw public reads went through TCRdb reprocessing: fastp at Q25, MiXCR clone calling, in-frame beta chains kept. For every CDR3 protein sequence, its rows merge into one entry that carries the most common genes and DNA. The sample table records 140,000 or so distinct CDR3 sequences; 11% to 15% of these occur just once. The biggest ten clones account for about 26% of the sample. The source material was PBMCs or a T cell subset sorted from them (not recorded which). The receptors originated from an adult woman who had mild COVID-19 (a few samples of this study predate the infection). The sample titles of this study are shuffled in the database, so cell type and time point are left out; the donor was told from shared clones.

This chain joins TRBV29-1 and TRBJ2-7, with D possibly being TRBD2 (5 bases). Per germline, CDR1 SQVTM and CDR2 ANQGSEA. The CDR3 loop spans 11 amino acids. The V and J ends lost 4 bases and 3 bases respectively, with 7 bases between them. CDR3 amino acids: CSVVSDYEQYF. The CDR3 DNA follows: TGCAGCGTTGTTAGCGACTACGAGCAGTACTTC.

This clonotype came up a few times. J is TRBJ1-1 and V is TRBV7-9; 8 bases are a match to TRBD1. Germline V gives CDR1 SEHNR, CDR2 FQNEAQ (reference sequence). This CDR3 has 17 residues. The J segment lost 0 bases and the V segment lost 5 bases, leaving 11 bases of the junction unmatched. The CDR3 is CASSPGGYAGLNTEAFF. DNA of the CDR3: TGTGCCAGCAGCCCAGGGGGCTACGCCGGATTGAACACTGAAGCTTTCTTT.

The chain links TRBV7-9 to TRBJ2-1; 12 nucleotides match TRBD1. Losses at the gene ends were 3 bases for V and 7 bases for J; bases not matched to a gene: 4. The CDR3 is 15 residues long. Germline V CDR1 and CDR2: SEHNR, FQNEAQ (reference sequence). The CDR3 reads CASSFRDRGLNEQFF. The DNA of the CDR3 is TGTGCCAGCAGCTTCCGGGACAGGGGGCTTAATGAGCAGTTCTTC.

The table lists this clonotype with a few counts. The chain links TRBV7-9 to TRBJ2-3; 14 bases fit TRBD2. With 2 bases clipped from V and 3 bases from J, the junction kept 4 bases outside the gene matches. The germline V gene has CDR1 SEHNR and CDR2 FQNEAQ (reference sequence). CDR3 length equals 17 residues. The CDR3 region has the DNA TGTGCCAGCAGCTTAACAAGGACTAGCGGGAGGACAGATACGCAGTATTTT. It codes for CASSLTRTSGRTDTQYF.

The chain combines TRBV9 with TRBJ2-7; TRBD2 aligns across 13 bases. Losses at the gene ends were 4 bases for V and 5 bases for J; bases not matched to a gene: 3. CDR1 is SGDLS and CDR2 is YYNGEE in the germline V gene. This CDR3 contains 14 residues. In nucleotides, the CDR3 is TGTGCCAGCAGCATACTAGCGGGAGGGCACGAGCAGTACTTC. It yields the protein CASSILAGGHEQYF.

This clonotype was found a few times. J is TRBJ2-7 and V is TRBV6-2 or TRBV6-3, with unresolved D. V was clipped by 2 bases and J by 3 bases, with 11 bases between them. The CDR3 consists of 14 residues. Per germline, CDR1 MNHEY and CDR2 SVGEGT. The CDR3 is CASSYGLALYEQYF. The CDR3 coding sequence is TGTGCCAGCAGTTACGGGCTGGCCCTCTACGAGCAGTACTTC.

The sample holds a few counts of this clonotype. The rearrangement joins TRBV18 to TRBJ1-5; the D is unclear. This CDR3 region has 15 residues. Trimming cost V 0 bases and J 3 bases, with 9 bases left between them. Germline CDR1 KGHSH, CDR2 LQKENI. For the CDR3, the DNA is TGTGCCAGCTCACCACCGGGGAGGTACAATCAGCCCCAGCATTTT. Its protein product is CASSPPGRYNQPQHF.

This clonotype showed up many times. The chain links TRBV9 to TRBJ2-1; perhaps TRBD2 as D (5 bases). V lost 0 bases and J lost 0, with 10 bases in between. There are 16 residues in the CDR3. CDR1 SGDLS and CDR2 YYNGEE come from the germline V gene. CDR3 protein: CASSVGSAGSYNEQFF. CDR3 coding DNA: TGTGCCAGCAGCGTAGGGTCCGCGGGCTCCTACAATGAGCAGTTCTTC.

With regard to this clonotype: The junction departs from the called germline gene at one end, perhaps through a read error. CDR3 residues: CDSSFPSNYGYTF. The CDR3 DNA follows: TGTGACAGCAGTTTCCCCTCTAACTATGGCTACACCTTC. The genes are TRBV12-3 or TRBV12-4 and TRBJ1-2, with D unclear. This CDR3 is built from 13 residues.

The chain couples TRBV18 to TRBJ2-5; D may be TRBD2 (5 bases). Germline V gene sequence: CDR1 KGHSH, CDR2 LQKENI. The V and J ends lost 5 bases and 5 bases respectively, with 12 bases between them. The CDR3 runs 13 residues. The DNA for the CDR3 is TGTGCCAGCTCATCCGACCAGCGGGAGACCCAGTACTTC. Its translation is CASSSDQRETQYF.

This clonotype was detected a few times. The genes are TRBV7-9 and TRBJ2-7; possible D gene TRBD2, 5 bases. The CDR3 is 14 amino acids. Germline V gene lookup returns CDR1 SEHNR and CDR2 FQNEAQ (reference sequence). V gave up 5 bases and J gave up 0 bases, with 11 bases separating them. As DNA, the CDR3 is TGTGCCAGCAGCCCCCCGGGAAACTCCTACGAGCAGTACTTC. This codes for CASSPPGNSYEQYF.

This clonotype was detected only once. The chain combines TRBV29-1 with TRBJ2-7, with 7 nucleotides matching TRBD1. The ends lost 0 bases at V and 2 bases at J; junction bases unmatched: 4. Germline assignment: CDR1 SQVTM and CDR2 ANQGSEA. The CDR3 runs to 14 residues. CDR3 sequence (DNA): TGCAGCGTTGAAGATGAGGGGGCGACCTACGAGCAGTACTTC. Translating gives CSVEDEGATYEQYF.

In this sample, this clonotype turned up a few times. The chain joins TRBV4-1 to TRBJ2-5; TRBD1 agrees at 9 bases. In germline, CDR1 is MGHRA, CDR2 YSYEKL. The CDR3 totals 16 residues. V shed 3 bases and J 5 bases; nucleotides not matched to a gene: 10. CDR3 protein: CASSQSRDRDRETQYF. DNA of the CDR3: TGCGCCAGCAGCCAGTCCCGGGACAGGGATCGGGAGACCCAGTACTTC.

This clonotype was found a few times. CDR3 coding DNA: TGTGCCAGCAGACACGGACAGATAAAGGACTACAATGAGCAGTTCTTC. Its translation is CASRHGQIKDYNEQFF. The chain uses TRBV5-4 and TRBJ2-1; D is possibly TRBD1 (6 bases). Germline loops: CDR1 SGHNT, CDR2 YYREEE (reference sequence). V gave up 5 bases and J gave up 3 bases, with 18 bases separating them. The CDR3 loop spans 16 amino acids.

This clonotype was seen a handful of times. The chain is built from TRBV29-1 and TRBJ2-7; no clear D. Germline assignment: CDR1 SQVTM and CDR2 ANQGSEA. With 7 bases removed from V and 0 bases from J, the gap between germline ends came to 13 bases. The CDR3 has 13 residues. CDR3 nucleotides: TGCAGCGCCCTGCCGGAAAGCTCCTACGAGCAGTACTTC. It codes for CSALPESSYEQYF.

This clonotype occurred a few times. The DNA of the CDR3 is TGCAGCGCGTTAAAACAGGGGAGCTATGGCTACACCTTC. Encoded protein: CSALKQGSYGYTF. The chain carries TRBV29-1 and TRBJ1-2; 7 bases are shared with TRBD1. CDR1 is SQVTM, CDR2 ANQGSEA, per germline. The junction had 9 bases not matched to a gene; V was cut back by 7 bases and J by 4 bases. The CDR3 has 13 residues.

This sequence joins TRBV6-2 or TRBV6-3 and TRBJ2-7; D uncertain. V shed 2 bases and J shed 3 bases, with 11 bases lying between them. Germline loops: CDR1 MNHEY, CDR2 SVGEGT. The CDR3 loop spans 14 amino acids. The CDR3 region is CASSYGVRLYEQYF. CDR3 DNA: TGTGCCAGCAGTTACGGGGTTCGTCTCTACGAGCAGTACTTC.

In its sample, this clonotype was seen a few times. The chain has TRBV5-6 and TRBJ2-2; 8 bases are a match to TRBD1. The V gene's germline CDR1 is SGHDT and CDR2 YYEEEE. V dropped 0 bases and J dropped 4; count of bases not matched to a gene: 2. This CDR3 region has 15 residues. The CDR3 coding sequence is TGTGCCAGCAGCTTGGACAGGGGGTCCACCGGGGAGCTGTTTTTT. Amino acids: CASSLDRGSTGELFF.

This clonotype was counted between two and nine times. J is TRBJ1-5 and V is TRBV27; no firm D call. The CDR3 covers 13 residues. Germline V gene data show CDR1 as MNHEY and CDR2 as SMNVEV (reference sequence). V was cut by 2 bases and J by 5 bases, with 7 bases left in between. CDR3 residues: CASSLGVYQPQHF. In DNA, the CDR3 is TGTGCCAGCAGTTTAGGGGTTTATCAGCCCCAGCATTTT.

The gene calls are TRBV11-2 and TRBJ2-7, with unresolved D. This CDR3 has 15 amino acids. V was shortened by 0 bases and J by 3 bases, with 12 bases between the two germline ends. Germline V gene data show CDR1 as SGHAT and CDR2 as FQNNGV. In nucleotides, the CDR3 is TGTGCCAGCAGCTTAGATTATGGGCCTCACTACGAGCAGTACTTC. It yields the protein CASSLDYGPHYEQYF.

In its sample, this clonotype was seen a few times. The chain combines TRBV24-1 with TRBJ1-2; D remains unclear. This CDR3 comprises 15 residues. Deletions cut 6 bases from V and 1 base from J, with 14 bases between. The germline gives CDR1 KGHDR, CDR2 SFDVKD. This CDR3 is CATSRGFGFNYGYTF. CDR3 sequence (DNA): TGTGCCACCAGTAGAGGGTTTGGATTTAACTATGGCTACACCTTC.